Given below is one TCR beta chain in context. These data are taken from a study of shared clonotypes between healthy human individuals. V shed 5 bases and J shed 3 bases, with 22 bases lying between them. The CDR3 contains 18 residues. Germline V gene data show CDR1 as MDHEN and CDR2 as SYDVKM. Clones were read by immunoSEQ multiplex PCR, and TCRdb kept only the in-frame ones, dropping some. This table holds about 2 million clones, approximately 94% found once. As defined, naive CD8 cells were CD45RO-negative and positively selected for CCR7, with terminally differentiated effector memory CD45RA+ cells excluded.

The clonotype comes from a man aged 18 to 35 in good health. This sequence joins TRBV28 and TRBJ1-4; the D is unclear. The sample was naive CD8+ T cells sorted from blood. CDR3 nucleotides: TGTGCCAGCAGTCCCCCAGAGTTTTGGAGCACGGCTAATGAAAAACTGTTTTTT. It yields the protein CASSPPEFWSTANEKLFF.